This entry lists 15 T cell receptor beta chains sequenced from one sample in a study of T cell changes during pregnancy in multiple sclerosis. The method was immunoSEQ multiplex PCR; TCRdb's version includes in-frame clones alone and lacks a portion of them. The data contain about 92,000 clones, roughly 90% of them seen just once; the ten biggest clones take up more than 1.5%. Specimen: peripheral blood, collected in the first trimester of pregnancy. These receptors came from a female donor with multiple sclerosis, enrolled in a pregnancy study.

This clone has a single count. The V gene is TRBV7-9, the J gene TRBJ2-5; the match to TRBD1 covers 7 bases. The CDR3 is made up of 15 amino acids. With 5 bases clipped from V and 5 bases from J, the junction kept 11 bases outside the gene matches. Germline values: CDR1 SEHNR, CDR2 FQNEAQ (reference sequence). For the CDR3, the DNA is TGTGCCAGCAGCGAAGACAGGGTGGTGATCGAGACCCAGTACTTC. Translated: CASSEDRVVIETQYF.

The chain is built from TRBV2 and TRBJ2-7, with TRBD1 as a possible D gene (5 bases). Germline CDR1 is SNHLY and CDR2 is FYNNEI. The V and J ends lost 5 bases and 3 bases respectively, with 11 bases between them. The CDR3 is 13 amino acids. CDR3 protein: CASSTDIDYEQYF. The CDR3, as DNA: TGTGCCAGCAGTACGGACATCGACTACGAGCAGTACTTC.

The chain couples TRBV5-4 to TRBJ1-1, with D unclear. Trimming took 2 bases from V and 7 from J, leaving 15 bases between them. Germline V gives CDR1 SGHNT, CDR2 YYREEE (reference sequence). This CDR3 has 14 amino acids. CDR3 amino acids: CASSLPQEMSEAFF. CDR3 DNA: TGTGCCAGCAGCTTACCTCAGGAAATGAGTGAAGCTTTCTTT.

V gene TRBV10-1 combines with J gene TRBJ1-2; weak D call: TRBD1 (5 bases). V lost 5 bases, J lost 4 bases, and 11 bases lay in between. This CDR3 has 13 amino acids. Germline V gives CDR1 WNHNN, CDR2 SYGVQD (reference sequence). The CDR3 sequence: CASSSDSLYGYTF. CDR3 nucleotides: TGCGCCAGCAGTTCCGACAGCCTCTATGGCTACACCTTC.

This clone appeared once. At the DNA level, this CDR3 is encoded by other sequences in the same sample as well. The rearrangement uses TRBV19 and TRBJ1-1; possible D gene TRBD1, 6 bases. Trimming took off 3 bases at V and 4 bases at J, with 9 bases between the two ends. Germline V gives CDR1 LNHDA, CDR2 SQIVND (reference sequence). CDR3 size: 13 residues. The CDR3 coding sequence is TGTGCCAGTAGTATCGAAGGGGGCACTGAAGCTTTCTTT. This codes for CASSIEGGTEAFF.

CDR3: CASSLTGTSVNEQFF. The CDR3 bases are TGTGCCAGCAGCTTAACGGGGACTAGCGTTAATGAGCAGTTCTTC. V is TRBV7-3 and J is TRBJ2-1; 10 positions agree with TRBD2. CDR1 and CDR2 from the germline V gene are SGHTA and FQGTGA. Trimming cost V 0 bases and J 7 bases; bases outside gene matches: 3. This CDR3 contains 15 residues.

The chain employs TRBV18 and TRBJ2-7; 7 nucleotides line up with TRBD2. This CDR3 has 13 residues. With V trimmed by 2 bases and J by 6 bases, 4 bases remained unmatched. Looked up from germline, CDR1 is KGHSH and CDR2 is LQKENI. The CDR3 DNA follows: TGTGCCAGCTCACCATGGGGAGGGACCGAGCAGTACTTC. Amino acid sequence: CASSPWGGTEQYF.

The chain uses TRBV6-1 and TRBJ1-2, with D unresolved. CDR1 is MNHNS, CDR2 SASEGT, per germline. CDR3 length: 14 amino acids. The V gene lost 0 bases and the J gene lost 3 bases, with 8 bases spanning the gap. The CDR3 is CASSEASGYYGYTF. The CDR3 coding sequence is TGTGCCAGCAGTGAAGCTTCGGGATACTATGGCTACACCTTC.

In DNA form, the CDR3 reads TGTGCCAGCCAAGGGCCGGGCGGGGACAATGAGCAGTTCTTC. Amino acid sequence: CASQGPGGDNEQFF. The chain couples TRBV28 to TRBJ2-1, with a possible D match to TRBD2 (6 bases). CDR1 is MDHEN, CDR2 SYDVKM, per germline. CDR3 length: 14 residues. V was shortened by 8 bases and J by 5 bases, with 16 bases between the two germline ends.

The chain employs TRBV28 and TRBJ1-1; D is unresolved. Germline assignment: CDR1 MDHEN and CDR2 SYDVKM. CDR3 size: 11 residues. V shed 4 bases and J shed 12 bases, with 12 bases lying between them. The CDR3 DNA reads TGTGCCAGCAGTTCTCCCCTGGCCCCTTTCTTT. Its translation is CASSSPLAPFF.

The genes are TRBV19 and TRBJ1-3; a weak D match, TRBD1 (5 bases). Germline CDR1 is LNHDA and CDR2 is SQIVND (reference sequence). The CDR3 is made up of 16 amino acids. The V end lost 1 base, the J end lost 0 bases, and 10 bases lay between the germline ends. The CDR3 region is CASSIGGRSSGNTIYF. The CDR3 DNA sequence: TGTGCCAGTAGTATAGGGGGCAGAAGCTCTGGAAACACCATATATTTT. The variable domain in full, with the rest retrieved from reference TRBV19 and TRBJ1-3, is DGGITQSPKYLFRKEGQNVTLSCEQNLNHDAMYWYRQDPGQGLRLIYYSQIVNDFQKGDIAEGYSVSREKKESFPLTVTSAQKNPTAFYLCASSIGGRSSGNTIYFGEGSWLTVV.

The V call is TRBV29-1, the J call TRBJ2-5; perhaps TRBD2 as D (5 bases). CDR3 length: 12 amino acids. Germline V gives CDR1 SQVTM, CDR2 ANQGSEA. Trimming shortened V by 7 bases and J by 0 bases, and 9 bases separated the two germline ends. CDR3 loop: CSAEGNQETQYF. CDR3 DNA: TGCAGCGCCGAGGGAAACCAAGAGACCCAGTACTTC.

The gene calls are TRBV9 and TRBJ1-1, with D unclear. Per the germline V gene, CDR1 is SGDLS and CDR2 is YYNGEE. Trimming removed 2 bases at V and 0 bases at J, with 2 bases between. This CDR3 has 12 amino acids. The CDR3 loop reads CASSVMNTEAFF. The CDR3 nucleotides read TGTGCCAGCAGCGTCATGAACACTGAAGCTTTCTTT.

This clone turned up a few times. This rearrangement joins TRBV10-1 to TRBJ2-1; perhaps TRBD2 as D (6 bases). Germline V gene lookup returns CDR1 WNHNN and CDR2 SYGVQD (reference sequence). The CDR3 sequence is 13 residues long. V was pared by 4 bases and J by 4 bases, with 8 bases between. DNA of the CDR3: TGCGCCAGCAGTGGGGACTCATACAATGAGCAGTTCTTC. Amino acids: CASSGDSYNEQFF.

The rearrangement joins TRBV27 to TRBJ1-1, with D maybe TRBD1 (5 bases). The germline V gene has CDR1 MNHEY and CDR2 SMNVEV (reference sequence). This CDR3 contains 15 residues. The V end was cut by 4 bases, the J end by 4 bases, with 16 bases between. The CDR3 loop is CASSWGAASLTEAFF. CDR3 nucleotides: TGTGCCAGCAGTTGGGGCGCGGCCTCGCTCACTGAAGCTTTCTTT.